What follows are 13 T cell receptor beta chains derived from one specimen sequenced in a study of early T cells in non-severe SARS-CoV-2 infection. TCRdb re-analysed the 5' RACE reads in MiXCR, keeping a single row per CDR3 protein. The table has more than 45,000 distinct CDR3 sequences, roughly an eighth seen once; the top ten hold about 4%. Input material: whole blood. The source of these receptors is an adult who was a healthcare worker with PCR-confirmed SARS-CoV-2 infection or an uninfected control (not recorded which).

At least ten counts were recorded for this clonotype. The genes are TRBV20-1 and TRBJ2-4, with TRBD2 matching 10 bases. This CDR3 is built from 13 residues. CDR1 DFQATT and CDR2 SNEGSKA come from the germline V gene (reference sequence). V lost 6 bases to trimming and J lost 7 bases; unmatched junction nucleotides: 6. The CDR3 is CSAQLAGTNIQYF. In DNA, the CDR3 is TGCAGTGCGCAACTAGCGGGAACGAACATTCAGTACTTC.

In this sample, this clonotype turned up once. The chain has TRBV28 and TRBJ2-7; tentatively, D is TRBD1 (6 bases). This CDR3 has 16 residues. Germline V lookup: CDR1 MDHEN, CDR2 SYDVKM. V was shortened by 10 bases and J by 3 bases, with 25 bases between the two germline ends. The DNA for the CDR3 is TGTGCCACTACCCCTCGGCCATCAGGGGCGAACTACGAGCAGTACTTC. Its translation is CATTPRPSGANYEQYF.

The chain links TRBV5-1 to TRBJ2-7, with TRBD2 identical over 14 bases. Germline lookup yields CDR1 SGHRS and CDR2 YFSETQ. Trimming cost V 4 bases and J 6 bases; bases outside gene matches: 3. This CDR3 has 14 amino acids. The CDR3 sequence is CASSPGLAGGEQYF. CDR3 DNA sequence: TGCGCCAGCAGCCCCGGACTAGCGGGAGGCGAGCAGTACTTC. The variable domain in full, completed from reference TRBV5-1 and TRBJ2-7, reads KAGVTQTPRYLIKTRGQQVTLSCSPISGHRSVSWYQQTPGQGLQFLFEYFSETQRNKGNFPGRFSGRQFSNSRSEMNVSTLELGDSALYLCASSPGLAGGEQYFGPGTRLTVT.

This clonotype appeared a few times. The V and J genes are TRBV7-8 and TRBJ1-5; D unresolved. This CDR3 comprises 13 residues. V was shortened by 5 bases and J by 4 bases, with 9 bases between the two germline ends. Germline values: CDR1 SGHVS, CDR2 FQNEAQ. In DNA form, the CDR3 reads TGTGCCAGCAGCGCCCACAGAAATCAGCCCCAGCATTTT. It yields the protein CASSAHRNQPQHF.

In its sample, this clonotype was seen many times. The chain is built from TRBV5-5 and TRBJ2-1; no clear D. This CDR3 contains 17 residues. Trimming removed 1 base from V and 2 bases from J, with 16 bases in between. The germline CDR1 and CDR2 sequences are SGHKS and YYEKEE (reference sequence). The CDR3 is CASSLRPGVATYNEQFF. The CDR3 DNA reads TGTGCCAGCAGCTTGCGTCCTGGGGTAGCTACCTACAATGAGCAGTTCTTC.

The V gene is TRBV18, the J gene TRBJ1-4; D not resolved. The CDR3 extends over 15 amino acids. The V gene's germline CDR1 is KGHSH and CDR2 LQKENI. V lost 5 bases, J lost 3 bases, and 13 bases lay in between. CDR3 bases: TGTGCCAGCTCATCCTACGGTCGAGCTAATGAAAAACTGTTTTTT. Encoded protein: CASSSYGRANEKLFF.

This clonotype was recorded many times. The V gene is TRBV3-1, the J gene TRBJ1-1; TRBD1 is a possible D gene (5 bases). CDR1 and CDR2 (germline): LGHDT, YNNKEL (reference sequence). V was trimmed by 6 bases and J by 6 bases, leaving 8 bases between them. The CDR3 length is 11 residues. CDR3 sequence: CASRGGAEAFF. CDR3 DNA: TGTGCCAGCAGGGGGGGGGCTGAAGCTTTCTTT.

The chain employs TRBV7-3 and TRBJ1-5, with 7 bases matching TRBD1. V was pared by 5 bases and J by 2 bases, with 9 bases of the junction left unmatched. Germline loops: CDR1 SGHTA, CDR2 FQGTGA. The CDR3 is 16 residues long. CDR3 in DNA: TGTGCCAGCAGCCTAGGACGGACAGGAGGCAATCAGCCCCAGCATTTT. Encoded protein: CASSLGRTGGNQPQHF.

Only one count was recorded for this clonotype. The V gene is TRBV29-1, the J gene TRBJ2-3, with TRBD1 matching 8 bases. J lost 4 bases, V lost 6 bases, and 6 bases had no gene match. Germline V CDR1 and CDR2: SQVTM, ANQGSEA. The CDR3 is made up of 13 amino acids. CDR3 sequence (DNA): TGCAGCGTCGACGGACAGGGCGCAGATACGCAGTATTTT. This translates into CSVDGQGADTQYF.

This clonotype has a count of ten or more. The chain carries TRBV5-5 and TRBJ2-1; possibly TRBD2 for D (6 bases). The CDR3 is 15 residues long. Germline V gene sequence: CDR1 SGHKS, CDR2 YYEKEE (reference sequence). The V gene lost 2 bases and the J gene lost 3 bases, with 12 bases spanning the gap. CDR3 loop: CASSFGGGIYNEQFF. The DNA of the CDR3 is TGTGCCAGCAGCTTTGGTGGGGGGATCTACAATGAGCAGTTCTTC.

This clonotype was seen a handful of times. One end of the junction does not line up with germline, which may come from a read error. The gene calls are TRBV14 and TRBJ2-7, with D perhaps TRBD1 or TRBD2 (5 bases each). From germline, CDR1 is SGHDN and CDR2 FVKESK. The CDR3 has 12 residues. In DNA form, the CDR3 reads TGTGCCAGCAGCCTTAACGGGGCCGAGCAGCACTTC. It codes for CASSLNGAEQHF. Full variable domain (remainder filled in from reference TRBV14 and TRBJ2-7): EAGVTQFPSHSVIEKGQTVTLRCDPISGHDNLYWYRRVMGKEIKFLLHFVKESKQDESGMPNNRFLAERTGGTYSTLKVQPAELEDSGVYFCASSLNGAEQHFGPGTRLTVT.

The V gene is TRBV30, the J gene TRBJ2-3; D possibly corresponds to TRBD2 (6 bases). Trimming cost V 7 bases and J 2 bases, with 13 bases left between them. This CDR3 region has 13 residues. The germline V gene has CDR1 GTSNPN and CDR2 SVGIG (reference sequence). The CDR3 sequence: CASTGGSTDTQYF. CDR3 DNA: TGTGCCTCCACCGGGGGTTCCACAGATACGCAGTATTTT.

The chain recombines TRBV7-2 with TRBJ2-2; D is unclear. The ends were cut back, 5 bases at V and 3 bases at J, with 4 bases in the middle. This CDR3 has 12 amino acids. CDR1 is SGHTA and CDR2 is FQGNSA in the germline V gene. The CDR3 bases are TGTGCCAGCAGCCGCGACACCGGGGAGCTGTTTTTT. Protein product: CASSRDTGELFF.